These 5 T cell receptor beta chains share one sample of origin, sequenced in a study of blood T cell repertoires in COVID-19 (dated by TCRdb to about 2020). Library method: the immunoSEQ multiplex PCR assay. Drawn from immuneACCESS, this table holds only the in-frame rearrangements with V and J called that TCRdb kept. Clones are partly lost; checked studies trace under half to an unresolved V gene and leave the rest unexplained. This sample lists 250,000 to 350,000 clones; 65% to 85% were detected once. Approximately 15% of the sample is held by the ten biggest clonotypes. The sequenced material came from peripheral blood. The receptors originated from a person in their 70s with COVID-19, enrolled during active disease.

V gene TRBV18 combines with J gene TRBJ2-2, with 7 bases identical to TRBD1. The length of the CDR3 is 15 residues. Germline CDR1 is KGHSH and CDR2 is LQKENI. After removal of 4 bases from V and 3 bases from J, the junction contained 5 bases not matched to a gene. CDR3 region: CASSQAGGDTGELFF. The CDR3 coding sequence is TGTGCCAGCTCACAAGCAGGGGGAGACACCGGGGAGCTGTTTTTT.

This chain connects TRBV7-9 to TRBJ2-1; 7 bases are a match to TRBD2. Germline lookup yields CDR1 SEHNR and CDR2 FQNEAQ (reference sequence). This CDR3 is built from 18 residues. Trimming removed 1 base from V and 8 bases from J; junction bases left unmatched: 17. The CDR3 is CASSLDYGGSIVSDEQFF. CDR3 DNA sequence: TGTGCCAGCAGCTTAGATTATGGCGGGAGTATAGTCAGCGATGAGCAGTTCTTC. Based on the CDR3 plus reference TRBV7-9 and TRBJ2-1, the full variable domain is DTGVSQNPRHKITKRGQNVTFRCDPISEHNRLYWYRQTLGQGPEFLTYFQNEAQLEKSRLLSDRFSAERPKGSFSTLEIQRTEQGDSAMYLCASSLDYGGSIVSDEQFFGPGTRLTVL.

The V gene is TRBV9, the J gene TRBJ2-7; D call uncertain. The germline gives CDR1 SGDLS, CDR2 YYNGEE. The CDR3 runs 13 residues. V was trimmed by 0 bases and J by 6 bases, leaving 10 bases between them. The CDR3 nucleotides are TGTGCCAGCAGCGTAGATGAATGGAGCGAGCAGTACTTC. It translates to CASSVDEWSEQYF.

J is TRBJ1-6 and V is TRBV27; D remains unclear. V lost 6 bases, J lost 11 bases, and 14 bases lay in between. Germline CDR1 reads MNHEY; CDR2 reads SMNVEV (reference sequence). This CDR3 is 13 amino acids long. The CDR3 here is CASRPLATTPLHF. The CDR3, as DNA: TGTGCCAGCAGACCCCTTGCTACTACACCCCTCCACTTT.

CDR3 in amino acids: CASSYGGAWGQPQHF. The CDR3 DNA reads TGTGCCAGCAGTTACGGCGGGGCTTGGGGTCAGCCCCAGCATTTT. The chain has TRBV6-2 or TRBV6-3 and TRBJ1-5; possible D gene TRBD1, 5 bases. The CDR3 contains 15 residues. Germline-derived CDR1 and CDR2 are MNHEY and SVGEGT. The germline V and J ends were trimmed by 2 bases and 6 bases, with 14 bases remaining between them.